This T cell receptor beta chain was captured by sequencing in a study of control samples from healthy donors and cancer patients. Sequenced by immunoSEQ multiplex PCR; TCRdb stores in-frame clones only, minus some. The table shows roughly 150,000 clones, with roughly 92% occurring only once. Germline V gene data show CDR1 as SGDLS and CDR2 as YYNGEE. V gave up 0 bases and J gave up 3 bases; unmatched junction bases: 6. CDR3 length equals 16 residues. The rearrangement uses TRBV9 and TRBJ2-5; 9 nucleotides align to TRBD2. The sample consisted of blood. This clonotype was sampled from a woman in her twenties or thirties in good health. CDR3: CASSVGFASGKETQYF. DNA of the CDR3: TGTGCCAGCAGCGTAGGGTTTGCTAGCGGGAAAGAGACCCAGTACTTC.